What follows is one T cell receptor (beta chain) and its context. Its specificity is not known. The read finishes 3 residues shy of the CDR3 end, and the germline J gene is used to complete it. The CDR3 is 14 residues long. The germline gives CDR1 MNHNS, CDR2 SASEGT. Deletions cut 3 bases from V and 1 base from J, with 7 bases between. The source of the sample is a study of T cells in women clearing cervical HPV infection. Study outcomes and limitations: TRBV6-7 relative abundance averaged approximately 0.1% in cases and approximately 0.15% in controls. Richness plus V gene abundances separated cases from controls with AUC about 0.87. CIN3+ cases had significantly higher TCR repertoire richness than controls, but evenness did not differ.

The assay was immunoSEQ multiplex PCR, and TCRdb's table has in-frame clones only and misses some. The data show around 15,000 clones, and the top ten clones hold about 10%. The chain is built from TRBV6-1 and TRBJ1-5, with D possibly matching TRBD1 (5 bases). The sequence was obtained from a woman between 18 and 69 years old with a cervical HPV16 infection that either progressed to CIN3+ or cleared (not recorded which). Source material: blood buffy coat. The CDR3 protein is CASSERQSNQPQHF. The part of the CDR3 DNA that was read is TGTGCCAGCAGTGAGCGACAGAGCAATCAGCCC.